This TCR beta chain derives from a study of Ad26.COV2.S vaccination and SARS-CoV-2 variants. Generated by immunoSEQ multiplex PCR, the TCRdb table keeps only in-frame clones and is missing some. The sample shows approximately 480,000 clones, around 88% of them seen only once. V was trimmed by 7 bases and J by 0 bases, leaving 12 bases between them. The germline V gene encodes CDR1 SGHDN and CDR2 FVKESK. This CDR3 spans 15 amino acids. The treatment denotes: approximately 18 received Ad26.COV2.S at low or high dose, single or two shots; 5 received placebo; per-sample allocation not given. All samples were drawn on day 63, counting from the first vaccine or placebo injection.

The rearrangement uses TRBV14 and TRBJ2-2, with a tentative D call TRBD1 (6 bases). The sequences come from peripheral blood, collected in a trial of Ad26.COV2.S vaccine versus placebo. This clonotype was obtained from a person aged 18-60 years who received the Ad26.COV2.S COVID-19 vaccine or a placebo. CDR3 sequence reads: CASTPGTTNTGELFF. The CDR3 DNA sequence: TGTGCCAGCACCCCCGGGACAACGAACACCGGGGAGCTGTTTTTT.